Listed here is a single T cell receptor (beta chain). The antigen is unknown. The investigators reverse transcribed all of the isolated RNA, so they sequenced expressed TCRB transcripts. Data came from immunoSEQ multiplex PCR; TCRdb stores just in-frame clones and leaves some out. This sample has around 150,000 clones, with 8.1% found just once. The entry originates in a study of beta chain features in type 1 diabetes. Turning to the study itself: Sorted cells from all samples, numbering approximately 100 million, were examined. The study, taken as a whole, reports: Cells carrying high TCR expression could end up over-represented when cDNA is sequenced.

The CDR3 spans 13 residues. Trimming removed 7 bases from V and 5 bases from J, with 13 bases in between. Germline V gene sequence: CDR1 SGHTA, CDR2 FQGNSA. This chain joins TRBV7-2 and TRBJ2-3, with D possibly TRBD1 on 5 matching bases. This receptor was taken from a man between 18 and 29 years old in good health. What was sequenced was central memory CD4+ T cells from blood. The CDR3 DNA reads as TGTGCCAGCACTAAACAGGTTGGAGATACGCAGTATTTT. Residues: CASTKQVGDTQYF.